This T cell receptor (beta chain) was obtained from a study of early T cells in non-severe SARS-CoV-2 infection. Trimming shortened V by 6 bases and J by 8 bases, and 11 bases separated the two germline ends. This CDR3 region has 12 residues. This clonotype has a handful of counts. TCRdb called the 5' RACE reads again in MiXCR, with one record for every CDR3 protein. Here the sample spans about 85,000 distinct CDR3 sequences, under 15% being singletons. This chain uses TRBV12-3 or TRBV12-4 with TRBJ2-1; D call uncertain. Specimen: whole blood. This clonotype originated in an adult who was a healthcare worker with PCR-confirmed SARS-CoV-2 infection or an uninfected control (not recorded which). CDR3 DNA sequence: TGTGCCAGCAGCTTCGCCGTCGATGAGCAGTTCTTC. Its translation: CASSFAVDEQFF.